Reported below is one T cell receptor beta chain. The source of the sample is a study of control samples from healthy donors and cancer patients. Germline V gives CDR1 LNHDA, CDR2 SQIVND (reference sequence). This CDR3 region has 18 residues. The V end lost 5 bases, the J end lost 0 bases, and 17 bases lay between the germline ends. Sequenced by immunoSEQ multiplex PCR; TCRdb stores in-frame clones only, minus some. The repertoire holds 65,000 to 80,000 clones, with under 90% as singletons. The source is a woman aged 45-65 years with colorectal cancer. This rearrangement joins TRBV19 to TRBJ2-6; the D gene could be TRBD1 or TRBD2 (5 bases each). The source material was PBMCs. The DNA for the CDR3 is TGTGCCAGTAGTTTTCAGGGACGGGTTAGCTCTGGGGCCAACGTCCTGACTTTC. Encoded protein: CASSFQGRVSSGANVLTF.